This T cell receptor beta chain was sequenced during a study of blood T cells in healthy people across ages (dated by TCRdb to between 2014 and 2017). Context from the whole study: In model experiments, roughly one uniquely barcoded TCR beta cDNA molecule per two T cells was captured by template switching. The study measured age-related changes in TCR beta repertoire diversity using deep sequencing normalized with unique cDNA molecular identifiers. Donors were grouped into four age groups: young (average 16 years), middle-aged (around 39), aged (about 59) and long-lived (approximately 78). To avoid experimental bias, donors of different ages were randomly spread across the sequencing lanes. The study analyzed two additional independent replicas of 1 million unique cDNA reads from the same blood draw for two donors, one aged 18 to 30 and one aged 80 or older. General conclusions and limits of the study: Because donor CMV infection status was unknown, age-related changes in expanded clonotypes were potentially confounded. Observed TCR beta diversity correlated strongly with the percentage of naive T cells measured by flow cytometry. Compared with the aged group, the long-lived group had more naive CD4+ T cells, fewer expanded clones and increased TCR diversity, a pattern suggesting age selection. As age increased, observed TCR beta diversity per million T cells dropped in a roughly linear way, and a significant reduction was already evident by age around 41. Total diversity estimates from one million sequenced T cells were considered lower bounds and underestimates. Because profiling used bulk unsorted PBMCs, naive and antigen-experienced compartments could not be compared conclusively.

CDR1 and CDR2 (MNHNY, SVGAGI) derive from the germline V gene (reference sequence). The junction shows trimming of 0 bases on V and 1 base on J, and the gene matches do not reach 5 bases of it. Taken from cysteine to phenylalanine, the CDR3 has 16 residues. Only the CDR3 part of the read is kept: 48 bases, read in frame from the first base. Regarding this clonotype: What antigen it recognizes has not been identified. Base qualities are missing; no much larger clone stands one base away.

The 35 to 40 donors, aged roughly 6 to 90 years, were systemically healthy Caucasian individuals from Russia. Each donor gave around 9.9 milliliters of peripheral blood, collected into EDTA-treated Vacutainer tubes. Ficoll-Paque density-gradient centrifugation was used to isolate PBMCs, with at least 6 million per sample. Total RNA was extracted from PBMCs with Trizol reagent, with at least 5.5 micrograms obtained per sample. The percentages of naive CD45RAhigh/CD27high T cells were determined by flow cytometry on a PBMC aliquot from every donor. The library relied on 5' RACE. Sequencing used an Illumina HiSeq 2500. The second PCR ran for roughly 7 to 12 cycles and used a J-beta primer mix along with a sample-barcoded 5' primer. Each TCR beta cDNA molecule received a unique molecular identifier from a template-switch 5' adaptor carrying 12 random nucleotides. At least 3 million CDR3-containing paired-end reads were obtained from each sample. First-strand cDNA synthesis was performed from all RNA using the Mint cDNA synthesis kit, with priming by a TRBC-specific oligonucleotide. All cDNA was treated with uracil-DNA glycosylase and then went through a first 18-cycle PCR with the universal primers M1SS and BC2_uni_R. Per the authors' processing: Each sample was normalized by randomly selecting 1 million high-quality reads, each carrying a distinct molecular identifier. Reads with shared molecular identifiers were discarded instead of being binned into consensus sequences. MiTCR, with a Q25 quality threshold and the strictest error-elimination algorithm, was used for CDR3 identification, clonotype clustering and error correction. A nonparametric unseen species model with Euler transformation was used to estimate a lower bound on total TCR beta diversity. Using fastp at Q25 and MiXCR, TCRdb reprocessed the public reads and kept productive beta chains. Identical CDR3 proteins give one entry, which carries the most common genes and DNA. The V and J calls come from TCRdb's annotation, not from the publication. This sample holds 800,000 or so distinct CDR3 sequences; 60% to 80% were observed only once. 25% to 30% of the sample comes from the top ten.

The sequence was collected from a man aged 30-40 years in good health. The chain is encoded by TRBV6-6 joined to TRBJ2-5; 7 bases in between match TRBD1. The material sequenced was blood. CDR3 region: CASSYSEGDSQETQYF. The DNA sequence follows: TGTGCCAGCAGTTACTCTGAGGGGGACAGCCAAGAGACCCAGTACTTC.